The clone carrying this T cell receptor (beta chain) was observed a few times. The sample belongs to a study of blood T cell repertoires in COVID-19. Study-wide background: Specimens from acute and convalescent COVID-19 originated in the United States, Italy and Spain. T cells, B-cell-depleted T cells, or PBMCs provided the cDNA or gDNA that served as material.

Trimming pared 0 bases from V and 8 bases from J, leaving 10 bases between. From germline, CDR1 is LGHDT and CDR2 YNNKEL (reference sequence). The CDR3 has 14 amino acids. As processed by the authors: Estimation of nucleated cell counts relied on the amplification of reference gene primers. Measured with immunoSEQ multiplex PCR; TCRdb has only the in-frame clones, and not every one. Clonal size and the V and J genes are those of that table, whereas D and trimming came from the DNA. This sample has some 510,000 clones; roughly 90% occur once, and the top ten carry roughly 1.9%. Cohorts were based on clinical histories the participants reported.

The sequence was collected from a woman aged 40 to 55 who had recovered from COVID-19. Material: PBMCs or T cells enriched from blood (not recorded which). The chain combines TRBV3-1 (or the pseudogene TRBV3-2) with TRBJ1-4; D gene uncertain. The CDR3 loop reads CASSQDIRREKLFF. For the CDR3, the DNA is TGTGCCAGCAGCCAAGATATAAGGCGGGAAAAACTGTTTTTT.